The 16 T cell receptor beta chains below were found in one sample sequenced in a study of cytomegalovirus exposure and HLA in healthy donors. PCR primers comprised 60 Vbeta and 13 Jbeta primers. This table comes from immunoSEQ multiplex PCR, and its TCRdb copy is limited to in-frame clones, with some not included. Counted here are under 200,000 clones, 75% to 80% occurring once; the ten biggest clones make up approximately 3.1%. The sequencing input was PBMCs. These receptors were obtained from a woman between 40 and 50 years old in good health and CMV-seronegative.

The V call is TRBV29-1, the J call TRBJ1-1, with a possible D match to TRBD1 (6 bases). The germline V gene has CDR1 SQVTM and CDR2 ANQGSEA. V lost 6 bases, J lost 5 bases, and 19 bases lay in between. This CDR3 is 14 amino acids long. The CDR3 DNA follows: TGCAGCGTCGACAGGTCCCCTATGGGGACTGAAGCTTTCTTT. Translation: CSVDRSPMGTEAFF.

This chain uses TRBV5-1 with TRBJ1-3; D may be TRBD1 (5 bases). V gave up 4 bases and J gave up 0 bases, with 8 bases separating them. In germline, CDR1 is SGHRS, CDR2 YFSETQ. This CDR3 is 14 amino acids long. The CDR3 nucleotides read TGCGCCAGCAGCAATACAGGCTCTGGAAACACCATATATTTT. Encoded protein: CASSNTGSGNTIYF.

V is TRBV14 and J is TRBJ2-5, with D unresolved. Germline CDR1 SGHDN, CDR2 FVKESK. V was trimmed by 4 bases and J by 5 bases, leaving 26 bases between them. This CDR3 region has 18 residues. CDR3 bases: TGTGCCAGCAGCCCACTAAACAAACGCCCGGTCTTTGGGGAGACCCAGTACTTC. Translating gives CASSPLNKRPVFGETQYF.

The chain has TRBV6-1 and TRBJ2-1, with D hard to call. V gave up 6 bases and J gave up 10 bases, with 10 bases separating them. This CDR3 has 11 residues. Germline loops: CDR1 MNHNS, CDR2 SASEGT. DNA for the CDR3: TGTGCCAGCAGCTTCTCCGGGGAGCAGTTCTTC. It is translated as CASSFSGEQFF.

The chain has TRBV4-1 and TRBJ1-2; D is undetermined. Germline V gene data show CDR1 as MGHRA and CDR2 as YSYEKL. The CDR3 is 13 residues long. V lost 3 bases and J 2 bases, leaving 7 bases between the germline ends. CDR3 nucleotide sequence: TGCGCCAGCAGCCAGTCGGAGAACTATGGCTACACCTTC. Amino acids: CASSQSENYGYTF.

The rearrangement links TRBV10-1 to TRBJ2-1, with 11 bases that match TRBD2. J was trimmed by 9 bases and V by 0 bases; bases with no gene match: 16. The germline CDR1 and CDR2 sequences are WNHNN and SYGVQD (reference sequence). CDR3 size: 19 residues. The CDR3 DNA reads TGCGCCAGCAGTGAGTCTAGCGGGGGGGCCGGTGGCCCCACGGGTGAGCAGTTCTTC. Its translation: CASSESSGGAGGPTGEQFF.

The V gene is TRBV4-1, the J gene TRBJ2-2; TRBD2 agrees at 7 bases. The CDR3 is made up of 16 amino acids. After removal of 3 bases from V and 4 bases from J, the junction contained 8 bases not matched to a gene. Per germline, CDR1 MGHRA and CDR2 YSYEKL. The CDR3 coding sequence is TGCGCCAGCAGCCACCTTGGCGGGAGATCCACCGGGGAGCTGTTTTTT. Translation gives CASSHLGGRSTGELFF.

This clone was seen only once. CDR3 sequence reads: CASSPSGSPLHF. Written as DNA, the CDR3 is TGTGCCAGCAGCCCTTCTGGCTCACCCCTCCACTTT. The genes are TRBV5-4 and TRBJ1-6; D gene uncertain. Germline CDR1 and CDR2: SGHNT and YYREEE (reference sequence). V was pared by 4 bases and J by 10 bases, with 9 bases between. This CDR3 spans 12 amino acids.

The V call is TRBV28, the J call TRBJ1-1, with TRBD1 identical over 9 bases. V gave up 6 bases and J gave up 0 bases; unmatched junction bases: 8. CDR1 and CDR2 from the germline V gene are MDHEN and SYDVKM. The CDR3 loop spans 16 amino acids. The CDR3 loop reads CASRVGTGLMNTEAFF. CDR3 bases: TGTGCCAGCAGGGTTGGGACAGGGCTTATGAACACTGAAGCTTTCTTT.

The chain joins TRBV7-5 to TRBJ1-1. TRBV7-5 is listed as a pseudogene. This CDR3 contains 16 residues. Written as DNA, the CDR3 is TGTGTCAGAAGCTTTTCAATGGAGGGAATGGGCACTGAAGCTTTCTTT. Residues: CVRSFSMEGMGTEAFF.

The V call is TRBV11-1, the J call TRBJ2-7; TRBD1 aligns across 8 bases. With 4 bases clipped from V and 3 bases from J, the junction kept 8 bases outside the gene matches. Germline values: CDR1 SGHAT, CDR2 FQDESV (reference sequence). This CDR3 has 15 amino acids. The CDR3 protein is CASSSDRGMGYEQYF. DNA for the CDR3: TGTGCCAGCAGCTCCGACAGGGGTATGGGCTACGAGCAGTACTTC.

V is TRBV6-6 and J is TRBJ2-3, with 8 bases matching TRBD2. V lost 6 bases and J lost 4; bases outside the gene matches: 3. The CDR3 has 13 amino acids. Germline CDR1 reads MNHNY; CDR2 reads SVGAGI (reference sequence). The CDR3 DNA reads TGTGCCAGCAGCCCGGGGGGGGCAGATACGCAGTATTTT. Residues: CASSPGGADTQYF.

In this sample, this clone turned up a few times. The chain joins TRBV2 to TRBJ1-2, with D possibly matching TRBD1 (5 bases). V lost 4 bases and J 1 base, leaving 7 bases between the germline ends. Germline V CDR1 and CDR2: SNHLY, FYNNEI. The CDR3 is 13 amino acids. The CDR3 sequence: CASSGQSNYGYTF. CDR3 DNA: TGTGCCAGCAGTGGACAGAGTAACTATGGCTACACCTTC.

J is TRBJ2-2 and V is TRBV5-1; 9 bases are a match to TRBD2. Germline assignment: CDR1 SGHRS and CDR2 YFSETQ. The V gene end was trimmed by 3 bases and the J gene end by 1 base; junction bases not matched to a gene: 4. The CDR3 totals 16 residues. The CDR3: CASSSLAGVNTGELFF. Written as DNA, the CDR3 is TGCGCCAGCAGCTCTTTAGCGGGGGTGAACACCGGGGAGCTGTTTTTT. Combining the CDR3 with reference TRBV5-1 and TRBJ2-2 gives the whole variable domain KAGVTQTPRYLIKTRGQQVTLSCSPISGHRSVSWYQQTPGQGLQFLFEYFSETQRNKGNFPGRFSGRQFSNSRSEMNVSTLELGDSALYLCASSSLAGVNTGELFFGEGSRLTVL.

The V call is TRBV18, the J call TRBJ2-7; D remains unclear. Trimming pared 2 bases from V and 6 bases from J, leaving 8 bases between. The CDR3 has 12 residues. Per the germline V gene, CDR1 is KGHSH and CDR2 is LQKENI. CDR3 sequence reads: CASSPGQGEQYF. The CDR3 DNA reads as TGTGCCAGCTCACCAGGGCAAGGCGAGCAGTACTTC.

This clone was found a few times. The rearrangement uses TRBV4-1 and TRBJ2-6; D not certain. Trimming removed 0 bases at V and 0 bases at J, with 12 bases between. The CDR3 sequence is 18 residues long. Germline CDR1 is MGHRA and CDR2 is YSYEKL. In DNA, the CDR3 is TGCGCCAGCAGCCAAGATCGGTCTGAAATCTCTGGGGCCAACGTCCTGACTTTC. This sequence encodes CASSQDRSEISGANVLTF.